What follows are 12 T cell receptor beta chains derived from one specimen sequenced in a study of T cell repertoires in cytomegalovirus infection. Their antigens are not known. TCRdb fed the reads into MiXCR, producing one record per CDR3 protein. This table holds around 300,000 distinct CDR3 sequences, 20% to 30% found once. The source material was cultured PBMCs, sampled from culture after CMV antigen stimulation. The receptors here all came from a human donor in good health (CMV status not recorded). Some clones in this sample may be carry-over from other donors' samples.

This clonotype occurred many times. The V call is TRBV7-2, the J call TRBJ2-3, with 10 nucleotides matching TRBD1. This CDR3 has 14 residues. Unmatched junction bases numbered 3, after V lost 5 bases and J lost 4 bases. Germline lookup yields CDR1 SGHTA and CDR2 FQGNSA. The CDR3 spells CASSQGQGADTQYF. CDR3 sequence (DNA): TGTGCCAGCAGCCAAGGACAGGGGGCAGATACGCAGTATTTT.

This chain connects TRBV12-3 or TRBV12-4 to TRBJ2-2, with D hard to call. This CDR3 is 15 amino acids long. The germline V and J ends were trimmed by 2 bases and 4 bases, with 11 bases remaining between them. The CDR3 DNA is TGTGCCAGCAGTTTATCAGGATCTGTCACCGGGGAGCTGTTTTTT. It translates to CASSLSGSVTGELFF.

The sample holds a few counts of this clonotype. The V and J genes are TRBV24-1 and TRBJ2-1; 8 positions agree with TRBD2. With 4 bases clipped from V and 6 bases from J, the junction kept 16 bases outside the gene matches. Germline CDR1 is KGHDR and CDR2 is SFDVKD. The CDR3 has 18 residues. In DNA, the CDR3 is TGTGCCACCAGTGACCCTCAACCGGGGGGGAGGGCAGCCAATGAGCAGTTCTTC. Its protein product is CATSDPQPGGRAANEQFF.

This clonotype was seen only a few times. This chain connects TRBV12-3 or TRBV12-4 to TRBJ1-4, with a possible D match to TRBD1 (5 bases). With 1 base removed from V and 10 bases from J, the gap between germline ends came to 13 bases. The CDR3 spans 14 residues. DNA of the CDR3: TGTGCCAGCAGTTTAGAGGCTGGGGCGGCAAAACTGTTTTTT. Encoded protein: CASSLEAGAAKLFF.

V usage is TRBV15 and J usage is TRBJ2-5; TRBD2 matches 8 bases. Trimming cost V 3 bases and J 2 bases; bases outside gene matches: 11. Germline CDR1 reads LNHNV; CDR2 reads YYDKDF (reference sequence). The CDR3 is 17 amino acids. CDR3 sequence: CATSRTGGGFRQETQYF. The CDR3 nucleotides read TGTGCCACCAGCAGGACGGGGGGGGGGTTTCGACAAGAGACCCAGTACTTC.

The chain carries TRBV6-1 and TRBJ2-1, with a possible D match to TRBD1 (5 bases). The V gene's germline CDR1 is MNHNS and CDR2 SASEGT. The CDR3 runs 18 residues. V lost 7 bases, J lost 0 bases, and 22 bases lay in between. The CDR3 DNA is TGTGCCAGCATCTGGGGCGGTTCTGCTAGGATCTCCTACAATGAGCAGTTCTTC. It translates to CASIWGGSARISYNEQFF.

This clonotype has at least ten counts. The chain carries TRBV7-2 and TRBJ2-1; 8 positions match TRBD2. The V and J ends lost 5 bases and 9 bases, in that order; junction bases with no gene match: 6. CDR1 SGHTA and CDR2 FQGNSA come from the germline V gene. The CDR3 is 13 amino acids. CDR3 coding DNA: TGTGCCAGCAGCATCAGCGGGAGTTCTGAGCAGTTCTTC. Its protein product is CASSISGSSEQFF.

The V gene is TRBV5-6, the J gene TRBJ2-2; 8 nucleotides line up with TRBD1. Germline V lookup: CDR1 SGHDT, CDR2 YYEEEE. With V trimmed by 3 bases and J by 7 bases, 5 bases remained unmatched. This CDR3 is 14 amino acids long. The CDR3 here is CASSSTGAVGELFF. Written as DNA, the CDR3 is TGTGCCAGCAGCTCGACAGGGGCGGTCGGGGAGCTGTTTTTT.

This clonotype was counted a few times. The J gene is TRBJ2-7, the V gene TRBV27; 7 bases line up with TRBD1. Germline values: CDR1 MNHEY, CDR2 SMNVEV (reference sequence). After removal of 4 bases from V and 4 bases from J, the junction contained 7 bases not matched to a gene. This CDR3 has 14 amino acids. Written as DNA, the CDR3 is TGTGCCAGCAGTTCCCAAAGACAGGGATACGAGCAGTACGTC. Translation gives CASSSQRQGYEQYV.

This clonotype showed up just a few times. This sequence joins TRBV12-3 or TRBV12-4 and TRBJ2-7; D could derive from TRBD1 or TRBD2 (5 bases each). This CDR3 region has 13 residues. Trimming left V 2 bases short and J 4 bases short, with 9 bases between. CDR3 region: CASSLSREYEQYF. As DNA, the CDR3 is TGTGCCAGCAGTTTATCCAGGGAGTACGAGCAGTACTTC.

This clonotype was seen ten or more times. The chain couples TRBV7-2 to TRBJ2-7, with D perhaps assigned TRBD1 or TRBD2 (5 bases each). V shed 4 bases and J shed 3 bases, with 10 bases lying between them. Germline V gene lookup returns CDR1 SGHTA and CDR2 FQGNSA. CDR3 length: 13 residues. CDR3 DNA: TGTGCCAGCAGCTCCAGGGAGCGCTACGAGCAGTACTTC. The encoded protein is CASSSRERYEQYF.

Regarding this clonotype: A single base separates this from a much larger clone, so it may be a read error. The chain has TRBV7-2 and TRBJ2-1; D might be TRBD1 (6 bases). The germline gives CDR1 SGHTA, CDR2 FQGNSA. CDR3 length: 13 amino acids. In nucleotides, the CDR3 is TGTGCCAGCAGGCAGGGGCTTAACAATGAGCAGATCTTC. Protein product: CASRQGLNNEQIF.